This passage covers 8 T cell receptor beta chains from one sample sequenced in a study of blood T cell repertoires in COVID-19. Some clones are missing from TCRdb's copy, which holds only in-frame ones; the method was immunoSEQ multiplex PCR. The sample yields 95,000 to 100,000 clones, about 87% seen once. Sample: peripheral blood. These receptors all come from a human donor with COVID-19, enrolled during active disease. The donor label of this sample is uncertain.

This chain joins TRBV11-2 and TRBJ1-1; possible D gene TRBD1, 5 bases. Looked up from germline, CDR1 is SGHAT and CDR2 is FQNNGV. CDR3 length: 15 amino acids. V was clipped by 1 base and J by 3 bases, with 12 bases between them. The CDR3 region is CASSLVRGGDTEAFF. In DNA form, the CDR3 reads TGTGCCAGCAGCTTAGTACGGGGGGGAGACACTGAAGCTTTCTTT.

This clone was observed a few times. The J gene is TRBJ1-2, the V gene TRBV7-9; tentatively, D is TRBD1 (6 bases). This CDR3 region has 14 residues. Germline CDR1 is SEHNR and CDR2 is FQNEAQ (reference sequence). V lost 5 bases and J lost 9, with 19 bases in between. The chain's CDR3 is CASSAATGLGCYTF. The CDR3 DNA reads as TGTGCCAGCAGCGCTGCGACAGGCCTGGGTTGCTACACCTTC.

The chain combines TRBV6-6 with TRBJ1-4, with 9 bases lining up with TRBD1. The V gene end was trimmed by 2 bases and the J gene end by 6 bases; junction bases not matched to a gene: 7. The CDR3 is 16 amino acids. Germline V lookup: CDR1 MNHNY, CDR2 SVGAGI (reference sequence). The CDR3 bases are TGTGCCAGCAGTTACCCAGGGACAGGGTTAGATGAAAAACTGTTTTTT. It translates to CASSYPGTGLDEKLFF.

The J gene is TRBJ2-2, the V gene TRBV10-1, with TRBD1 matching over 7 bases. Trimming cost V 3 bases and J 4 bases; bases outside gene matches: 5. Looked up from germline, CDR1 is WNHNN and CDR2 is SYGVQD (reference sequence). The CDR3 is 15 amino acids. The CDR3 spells CASSEGNRGTGELFF. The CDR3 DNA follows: TGCGCCAGCAGTGAAGGAAACAGGGGCACCGGGGAGCTGTTTTTT.

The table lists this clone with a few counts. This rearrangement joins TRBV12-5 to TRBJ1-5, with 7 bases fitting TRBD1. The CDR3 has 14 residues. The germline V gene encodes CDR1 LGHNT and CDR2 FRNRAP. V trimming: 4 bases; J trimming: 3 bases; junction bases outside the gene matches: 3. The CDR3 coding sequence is TGTGCTAGTGGTTGGGGACAGATCAATCAGCCCCAGCATTTT. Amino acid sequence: CASGWGQINQPQHF.

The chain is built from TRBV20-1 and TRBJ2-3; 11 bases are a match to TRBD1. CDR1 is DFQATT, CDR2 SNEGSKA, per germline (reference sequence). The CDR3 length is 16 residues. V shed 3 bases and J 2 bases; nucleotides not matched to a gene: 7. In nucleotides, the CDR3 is TGCAGTGCTAGTTCTAGGACAGGGGGCCCCACAGATACGCAGTATTTT. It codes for CSASSRTGGPTDTQYF.

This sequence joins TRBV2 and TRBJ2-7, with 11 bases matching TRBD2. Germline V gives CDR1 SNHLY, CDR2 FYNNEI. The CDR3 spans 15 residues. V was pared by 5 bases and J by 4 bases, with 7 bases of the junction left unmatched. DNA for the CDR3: TGTGCCAGCAGTTTAGCGGGAGGGCCTGTTTACGAGCAGTACTTC. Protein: CASSLAGGPVYEQYF.

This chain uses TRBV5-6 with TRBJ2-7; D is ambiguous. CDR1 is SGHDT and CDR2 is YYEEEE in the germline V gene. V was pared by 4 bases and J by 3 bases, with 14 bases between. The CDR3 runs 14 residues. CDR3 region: CASSPVFGDYEQYF. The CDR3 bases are TGTGCCAGCAGCCCGGTCTTTGGAGACTACGAGCAGTACTTC.